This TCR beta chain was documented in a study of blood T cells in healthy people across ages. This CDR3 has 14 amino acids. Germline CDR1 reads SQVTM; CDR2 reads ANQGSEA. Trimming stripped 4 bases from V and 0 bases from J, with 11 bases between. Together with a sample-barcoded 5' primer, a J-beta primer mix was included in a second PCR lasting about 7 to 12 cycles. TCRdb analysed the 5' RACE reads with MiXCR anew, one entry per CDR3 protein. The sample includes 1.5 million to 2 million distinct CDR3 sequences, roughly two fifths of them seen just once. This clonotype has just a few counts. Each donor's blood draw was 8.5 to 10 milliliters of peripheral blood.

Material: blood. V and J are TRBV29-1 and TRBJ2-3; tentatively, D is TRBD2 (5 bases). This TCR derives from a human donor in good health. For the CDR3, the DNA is TGCAGCGTTGGTCGGGGTACTAGCACAGATACGCAGTATTTT. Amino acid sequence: CSVGRGTSTDTQYF.